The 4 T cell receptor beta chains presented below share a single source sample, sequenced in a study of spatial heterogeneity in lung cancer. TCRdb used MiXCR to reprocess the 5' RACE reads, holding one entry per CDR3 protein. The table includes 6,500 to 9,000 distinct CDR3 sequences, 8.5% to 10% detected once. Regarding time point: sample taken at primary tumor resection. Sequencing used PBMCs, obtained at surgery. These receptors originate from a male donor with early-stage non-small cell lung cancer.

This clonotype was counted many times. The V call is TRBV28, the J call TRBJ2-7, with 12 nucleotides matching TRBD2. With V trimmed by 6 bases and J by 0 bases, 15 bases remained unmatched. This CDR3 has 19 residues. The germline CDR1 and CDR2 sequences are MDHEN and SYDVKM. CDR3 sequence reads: CASSATRLAGVGTSYEQYF. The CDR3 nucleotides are TGTGCCAGCAGCGCAACCCGACTAGCGGGAGTGGGGACCTCCTACGAGCAGTACTTC.

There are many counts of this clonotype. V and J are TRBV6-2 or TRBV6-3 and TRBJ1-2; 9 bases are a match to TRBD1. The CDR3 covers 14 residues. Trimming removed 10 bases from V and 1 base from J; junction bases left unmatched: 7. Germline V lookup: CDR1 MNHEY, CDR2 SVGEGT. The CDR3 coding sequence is TGTGCCACCGAACAGGGGGCCGGTAACTATGGCTACACCTTC. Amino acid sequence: CATEQGAGNYGYTF.

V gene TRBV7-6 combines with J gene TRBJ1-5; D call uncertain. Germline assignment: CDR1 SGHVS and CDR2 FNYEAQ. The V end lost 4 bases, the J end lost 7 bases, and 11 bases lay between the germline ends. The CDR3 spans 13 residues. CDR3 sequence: CASSSSVAQPQHF. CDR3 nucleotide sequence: TGTGCCAGCAGCTCATCGGTCGCGCAGCCCCAGCATTTT.

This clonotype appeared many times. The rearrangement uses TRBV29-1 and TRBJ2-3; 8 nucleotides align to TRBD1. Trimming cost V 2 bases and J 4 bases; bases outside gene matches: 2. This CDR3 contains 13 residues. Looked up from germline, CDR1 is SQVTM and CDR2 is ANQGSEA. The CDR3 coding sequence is TGCAGCGTTGAAAACAGGGGGTCAGATACGCAGTATTTT. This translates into CSVENRGSDTQYF.